A single sample gave rise to the 20 T cell receptor beta chains below, sequenced in a study of spatial heterogeneity in lung cancer. Noted time point: sample taken at primary tumor resection. MiXCR was run by TCRdb on the 5' RACE reads, yielding one entry per CDR3 protein. The sample shows around 14,000 distinct CDR3 sequences, 3.6% of them seen only once. The material sequenced was normal lung tissue next to the tumor, taken at surgery. The receptors were gathered from a male donor with early-stage non-small cell lung cancer.

Ten or more counts support this clonotype. Little can be read into the size of this beta chain, an off-target read in a library designed for alpha chains. CDR3 nucleotide sequence: TGTGCCAGCAGTTCCCGAGGGGGGACTACTAATGAAAAACTGTTTTTT. It yields the protein CASSSRGGTTNEKLFF. The chain is built from TRBV6-6 and TRBJ1-4, with a tentative D call TRBD1 (6 bases). Germline V lookup: CDR1 MNHNY, CDR2 SVGAGI (reference sequence). The CDR3 loop spans 16 amino acids. Between the trimmed V and J ends, which lost 4 bases and 2 bases, there was a span of 14 bases.

Judged by abundance, this clonotype is medium-sized. Because this beta chain is a stray read in a library intended to capture alpha chains, its abundance should not be given much weight. The chain has TRBV28 and TRBJ2-5; D is unresolved. Germline CDR1 is MDHEN and CDR2 is SYDVKM. Trimming removed 2 bases from V and 3 bases from J, with 13 bases in between. CDR3 size: 15 residues. The CDR3 protein is CASSLSRRQKETQYF. The CDR3 nucleotides read TGTGCCAGCAGTTTAAGCAGACGACAAAAAGAGACCCAGTACTTC.

This clonotype has at least ten counts. This beta chain was picked up by a library intended for alpha chains and is off target, so its count carries little meaning. The V and J genes are TRBV12-3 or TRBV12-4 and TRBJ1-6, with 9 bases aligning to TRBD1. The J segment lost 9 bases and the V segment lost 5 bases, leaving 5 bases of the junction unmatched. This CDR3 has 14 amino acids. The CDR3 DNA is TGTGCCAGCAGTCGTACAGGGGGCGGTTCACCCCTCCACTTT. This gives the protein CASSRTGGGSPLHF.

This clonotype was counted at least ten times. Within a library made for alpha chains, this beta chain is off target, and its count is uninformative. The DNA for the CDR3 is TGTGCCAGCAGCACGGGGACTAGCGGGAGGCCTGTAACCGGGGAGCTGTTTTTT. It yields the protein CASSTGTSGRPVTGELFF. The gene calls are TRBV12-1 and TRBJ2-2; the DNA was not used to check the table's D call, TRBD2. TRBV12-1 is designated a pseudogene. This CDR3 has 18 residues.

This clonotype was seen ten or more times. This beta chain is a stray sequence in a library constructed for alpha chains; its clone size is not meaningful. The chain employs TRBV29-1 and TRBJ1-1; D ambiguous. The CDR3 runs 13 residues. The germline V gene encodes CDR1 SQVTM and CDR2 ANQGSEA. V was cut by 4 bases and J by 4 bases, with 13 bases left in between. CDR3 DNA: TGCAGCGTTGGGCCGGAGGGAGGCACTGAAGCTTTCTTT. It translates to CSVGPEGGTEAFF.

This clonotype was observed many times. This beta chain came through as a stray read in a library set up for alpha chains, and its size says little. This chain joins TRBV19 and TRBJ1-4; unclear D gene. This CDR3 contains 15 residues. Trimming shortened V by 3 bases and J by 7 bases, and 15 bases separated the two germline ends. The germline V gene has CDR1 LNHDA and CDR2 SQIVND (reference sequence). The CDR3 sequence: CASSMGASSGEKLFF. CDR3 DNA sequence: TGTGCCAGTAGTATGGGTGCGTCCAGCGGTGAAAAACTGTTTTTT.

This clonotype was recorded many times. This beta chain is a stray sequence in a library constructed for alpha chains; its clone size is not meaningful. The genes are TRBV4-2 and TRBJ2-1; TRBD1 aligns across 7 bases. CDR3 length: 19 amino acids. Germline CDR1 reads LGHNA; CDR2 reads YNFKEQ. V shed 3 bases and J 4 bases; nucleotides not matched to a gene: 18. The CDR3 nucleotides read TGTGCCAGCAGCCACGATACAGGGGAGAGTTTGGGGTTTTACAATGAGCAGTTCTTC. Translation: CASSHDTGESLGFYNEQFF.

This clonotype has ten or more counts. This beta chain turned up in a library designed for alpha chains; as an off-target read, its abundance says little. The V and J genes are TRBV7-2 and TRBJ2-2; D not certain. Germline CDR1 is SGHTA and CDR2 is FQGNSA. The V end lost 3 bases, the J end lost 0 bases, and 2 bases lay between the germline ends. This CDR3 region has 13 residues. The CDR3 region has the DNA TGTGCCAGCAGCTTCCCGAACACCGGGGAGCTGTTTTTT. Its translation: CASSFPNTGELFF.

This clonotype was seen repeatedly, ten times or more. This beta chain represents an off-target read in a library built for alpha chains; its size is of limited meaning. V gene TRBV4-3 combines with J gene TRBJ2-1, with D unclear. CDR1 is LGHNA, CDR2 YSLEER, per germline. The V gene lost 0 bases and the J gene lost 0 bases, with 9 bases spanning the gap. The CDR3 length is 16 residues. CDR3: CASSQEGHHSYNEQFF. CDR3 bases: TGCGCCAGCAGCCAAGAAGGCCACCACTCCTACAATGAGCAGTTCTTC.

This clonotype occurred many times. The library was designed around alpha chains, so this beta chain is a stray read whose abundance carries little weight. The chain joins TRBV29-1 to TRBJ2-2; perhaps D is TRBD1 or TRBD2 (5 bases each). The V gene's germline CDR1 is SQVTM and CDR2 ANQGSEA. Trimming took 7 bases from V and 5 from J, leaving 32 bases between them. The CDR3 spans 19 residues. The CDR3 protein is CSAMRGPDRANLDTGELFF. CDR3 nucleotides: TGCAGCGCCATGAGGGGCCCCGACAGAGCAAACTTGGATACCGGGGAGCTGTTTTTT.

There are many counts of this clonotype. Since it is a stray read in a library aimed at alpha chains, this beta chain has a size that is not meaningful. The chain recombines TRBV5-1 with TRBJ2-7; D possibly corresponds to TRBD1 (5 bases). Trimming removed 5 bases from V and 0 bases from J, with 9 bases in between. Germline CDR1 reads SGHRS; CDR2 reads YFSETQ. The CDR3 is 13 residues long. The CDR3, as DNA: TGCGCCAGCAGATCCGACAGCTCCTACGAGCAGTACTTC. Protein product: CASRSDSSYEQYF. The variable domain in full, completed from reference TRBV5-1 and TRBJ2-7, reads KAGVTQTPRYLIKTRGQQVTLSCSPISGHRSVSWYQQTPGQGLQFLFEYFSETQRNKGNFPGRFSGRQFSNSRSEMNVSTLELGDSALYLCASRSDSSYEQYFGPGTRLTVT.

This clonotype has a count of ten or more. This beta chain appears as a stray read in a library generated for alpha chains; its size is not informative. The chain is built from TRBV2 and TRBJ1-1, with D uncertain. V gave up 2 bases and J gave up 1 base, with 2 bases separating them. The germline CDR1 and CDR2 sequences are SNHLY and FYNNEI. The CDR3 contains 12 residues. This CDR3 reads CASSEQNTEAFF. The CDR3 nucleotides read TGTGCCAGCAGTGAACAGAACACTGAAGCTTTCTTT. The full variable domain, rest sourced from reference TRBV2 and TRBJ1-1, is EPEVTQTPSHQVTQMGQEVILRCVPISNHLYFYWYRQILGQKVEFLVSFYNNEISEKSEIFDDQFSVERPDGSNFTLKIRSTKLEDSAMYFCASSEQNTEAFFGQGTRLTVV.

In this sample, this clonotype turned up many times. This beta chain is a stray read from a library made for alpha chains; its abundance is not meaningful. This chain connects TRBV6-5 to TRBJ2-7; 7 nucleotides align to TRBD2. The CDR3 loop spans 14 amino acids. The V and J ends lost 6 bases and 2 bases, in that order; junction bases with no gene match: 7. Germline CDR1 and CDR2: MNHEY and SVGAGI. The chain's CDR3 is CASRRAAGAYEQYF. The CDR3 DNA reads as TGTGCCAGCAGGAGAGCTGCGGGGGCCTACGAGCAGTACTTC.

This clonotype was observed many times. Because the library targeted alpha chains, this beta chain is an off-target read whose size means little. CDR3 sequence reads: CASSLRSGSTDTQYF. CDR3 in DNA: TGTGCCAGCAGTTTAAGAAGCGGAAGCACAGATACGCAGTATTTT. The chain has TRBV27 and TRBJ2-3; a possible D gene is TRBD2 (5 bases). The CDR3 is 15 residues long. The V end lost 2 bases, the J end lost 0 bases, and 9 bases lay between the germline ends. Looked up from germline, CDR1 is MNHEY and CDR2 is SMNVEV (reference sequence).

This clonotype was observed at least ten times. A library prepared for alpha chains yielded this beta chain as an off-target read; its size is of little meaning. The chain uses TRBV7-8 and TRBJ1-5; D perhaps matches TRBD1 (5 bases). The CDR3 runs to 17 residues. Germline V gene data show CDR1 as SGHVS and CDR2 as FQNEAQ. V was trimmed by 6 bases and J by 3 bases, leaving 21 bases between them. The CDR3 sequence is CASSFLRGAGDNQPQHF. The CDR3 region has the DNA TGTGCCAGCAGTTTTCTCCGCGGGGCAGGAGACAATCAGCCCCAGCATTTT.

This clonotype was counted at least ten times. For a library built for alpha chains, this beta chain is a stray read; little rests on its size. The chain carries TRBV10-3 and TRBJ2-7, with D possibly TRBD1 on 6 matching bases. V shed 7 bases and J shed 0 bases, with 16 bases lying between them. The CDR3 consists of 15 residues. Germline V lookup: CDR1 ENHRY, CDR2 SYGVKD. The CDR3 protein is CAIKQGPGGSYEQYF. In DNA form, the CDR3 reads TGTGCCATCAAACAGGGTCCAGGCGGCTCCTACGAGCAGTACTTC.

This clonotype showed up many times. The library was prepared for alpha chains; this beta chain is a stray read, so its frequency means little. The chain combines TRBV20-1 with TRBJ2-1; the match to TRBD2 covers 14 bases. The length of the CDR3 is 17 residues. The V gene end was trimmed by 3 bases and the J gene end by 5 bases; junction bases not matched to a gene: 9. Per germline, CDR1 DFQATT and CDR2 SNEGSKA (reference sequence). The CDR3 spells CSARAGTSGRDHNEQFF. The CDR3 DNA follows: TGCAGTGCTAGGGCCGGGACTAGCGGGAGAGACCACAATGAGCAGTTCTTC.

This clonotype has a count of ten or more. This beta chain lies outside the target of a library built for alpha chains; its clone size means little. The chain employs TRBV20-1 and TRBJ2-5; 14 nucleotides match TRBD2. V dropped 5 bases and J dropped 5; count of bases not matched to a gene: 7. The CDR3 extends over 15 amino acids. The germline CDR1 and CDR2 sequences are DFQATT and SNEGSKA (reference sequence). CDR3 DNA: TGCAGTGCTGAAATCGGGACTAGCGGGAGTGAGACCCAGTACTTC. The encoded protein is CSAEIGTSGSETQYF.

This clonotype has at least ten counts. This beta chain represents an off-target read in a library built for alpha chains; its size is of limited meaning. The CDR3 coding sequence is TGCAGCGCTCCCCGTAGGAATGAGCAGTTCTTC. It specifies CSAPRRNEQFF. The gene calls are TRBV29-1 and TRBJ2-1, with D unclear. Germline V gene data show CDR1 as SQVTM and CDR2 as ANQGSEA. V lost 7 bases and J lost 7, with 11 bases in between. This CDR3 is built from 11 residues.

Sample share makes this clonotype medium-sized (0.01 to 0.1%). This beta chain turned up in a library designed for alpha chains; as an off-target read, its abundance says little. The chain combines TRBV4-3 with TRBJ2-1; D uncertain. The CDR3 covers 14 residues. Looked up from germline, CDR1 is LGHNA and CDR2 is YSLEER. V was trimmed by 0 bases and J by 9 bases, leaving 12 bases between them. CDR3 residues: CASSQDGFVGEQFF. The CDR3 region has the DNA TGCGCCAGCAGCCAAGATGGTTTTGTGGGTGAGCAGTTCTTC.